The rows below give T cell receptor beta chains drawn from one sample of a study of T-cell memory formation after mild COVID-19. TCRdb recomputed calls from the 5' RACE reads with MiXCR, one row per CDR3 protein. The repertoire holds about 450,000 distinct CDR3 sequences, with more than 20% as singletons. Specimen: PBMCs or a T cell subset sorted from them (not recorded which). The receptors were sampled from an adult woman who had mild COVID-19 (a few samples of this study predate the infection). Cell type and time point are not known. Both conserved end residues are part of each CDR3. The D gene is left open where the match is weak.

TRBV6-5 - CASSVSGLGSSYEQYF
TRBV30 - CAWSVQGGYTF
TRBV7-9 - CASSFGQRNTEAFF
TRBV7-3 - CASSSPPSGFGANVLTF
TRBV14 - CASSQDWDEQYF
TRBV5-8 TRBD2 CASSSLAGKVDEQYF
TRBV2 - CASTLLRETYDEQYF
TRBV11-2 - CASSRTSHEQYF
TRBV6-5 TRBD1 CASSYGQGDGGYTF
TRBV11-2 - CASSLDGLGPIERAEAFF
TRBV12-3/TRBV12-4 TRBD1 CASSFGTGRINEQYF
TRBV11-2 TRBD2 CASSFRRGAVYNEQFF
TRBV6-6 - CASSLLGRGNQPQHF
TRBV11-2 - CASSLAFGGTSGNTIYF
TRBV3-1 TRBD2 CASTTTGLAGQTQYF
TRBV12-3/TRBV12-4 - CASSLGTGWENTIYF
TRBV7-9 - CASSLVTGRGSYEQYF
TRBV12-3/TRBV12-4 TRBD1 CASSLNRDRSLRGYTF
TRBV25-1 TRBD2 CASSEEGSGRTYEQYF
TRBV9 - CASSVSSQNEQFF
TRBV3-1 - CASSQGSQNTGELFF
TRBV21-1 - CASSKVGRAMYEQYF
TRBV18 - CASSPPQGSRHEQYF
TRBV4-3 TRBD2 CASSPLGAGFRTQYF
TRBV11-2 - CASSLDLSSYNEQFF
TRBV14 TRBD1 CASSPGTGWAQETQYF
TRBV10-3 - CAISESKQSYEQYF
TRBV7-9 - CASSLISGTQYF
TRBV12-3/TRBV12-4 - CASSAINRDRRNTGELFF
TRBV3-1 - CASSQVREQYF
TRBV18 - CASSPGTASLNTEAFF
TRBV14 - CASSQGKAVADEQFF
TRBV14 - CASSQGLVRSGNTIYF
TRBV6-5 TRBD1 CASSYTGTGGFYGYTF
TRBV5-1 TRBD1 CASSLSGTGLRNEQFF
TRBV9 TRBD2 CASSVPLAGGTGELFF
TRBV9 TRBD1 CASSASGTGATEAFF
TRBV4-2 - CASSQTSSDTQYF
TRBV7-9 TRBD1 CASSLSGGESEQYF
TRBV28 TRBD2 CASSLAGAGSYEQYF
TRBV24-1 - CATSDSGRDTQYF
TRBV12-3/TRBV12-4 TRBD1 CASSWGQGWNEQFF
TRBV7-8 - CASSAGQAEVEKLFF
TRBV5-5 TRBD1 CASSLTGTGVSYEQYF
TRBV30 - CACGRGNQPQHF